A single sample is the source of the 13 T cell receptor beta chains below, sequenced in a study of CD8 T cells in Susac syndrome. cDNA came from about 0.5 to 1 ug RNA primed by random hexamers. TCRdb re-called the immunoSEQ multiplex PCR reads with MiXCR, one entry per CDR3 protein. The sample includes over 80,000 distinct CDR3 sequences, 90% to 95% of them seen just once. What was sequenced was CD8+ T cells from PBMCs. Receptor source: a human donor with Susac syndrome.

The CDR3 DNA reads as TGTGCCAGCGTCAAACAGGATAGCAATCAGCCCCAGCATTTT. It codes for CASVKQDSNQPQHF. The chain joins TRBV2 to TRBJ1-5, with D perhaps TRBD1 (5 bases). Germline assignment: CDR1 SNHLY and CDR2 FYNNEI. Trimming removed 8 bases from V and 0 bases from J, with 11 bases in between. The CDR3 has 14 residues.

The genes are TRBV5-4 and TRBJ1-2; 9 bases agree with TRBD1. The J segment lost 6 bases and the V segment lost 1 base, leaving 10 bases of the junction unmatched. This CDR3 has 16 amino acids. CDR1 and CDR2 from the germline V gene are SGHNT and YYREEE (reference sequence). The chain's CDR3 is CASSLNSGQGFDGYTF. The CDR3 bases are TGTGCCAGCAGCTTGAATTCCGGACAGGGGTTCGATGGCTACACCTTC. Based on the CDR3 plus reference TRBV5-4 and TRBJ1-2, the full variable domain is ETGVTQSPTHLIKTRGQQVTLRCSSQSGHNTVSWYQQALGQGPQFIFQYYREEENGRGNFPPRFSGLQFPNYSSELNVNALELDDSALYLCASSLNSGQGFDGYTFGSGTRLTVV.

The chain carries TRBV12-5 and TRBJ2-2; 10 bases align to TRBD2. V dropped 5 bases and J dropped 6; count of bases not matched to a gene: 6. In germline, CDR1 is LGHNT, CDR2 FRNRAP. The length of the CDR3 is 15 residues. DNA for the CDR3: TGTGCTAGTGGTGGGGCTAGCGGGGGCCCCGGGGAGCTGTTTTTT. Its translation is CASGGASGGPGELFF.

The chain joins TRBV29-1 to TRBJ2-7; 11 positions match TRBD1. Germline loops: CDR1 SQVTM, CDR2 ANQGSEA. The CDR3 spans 16 residues. V lost 7 bases and J lost 0; bases outside the gene matches: 11. The CDR3 loop is CSAAGQGAADSYEQYF. In DNA, the CDR3 is TGCAGCGCCGCCGGACAGGGGGCTGCCGACTCCTACGAGCAGTACTTC.

A single count supports this clonotype. CDR3 residues: CASSPDQDWGTEAFF. The CDR3 DNA reads as TGTGCCAGCAGCCCAGACCAGGATTGGGGCACTGAAGCTTTCTTT. This chain links TRBV6-5 with TRBJ1-1, with no clear D. V was shortened by 6 bases and J by 4 bases, with 18 bases between the two germline ends. The CDR3 is 15 amino acids. Germline V gene sequence: CDR1 MNHEY, CDR2 SVGAGI.

The CDR3 DNA reads TGTGCCAGCAGCCAAGAGGTCTCTGGGACAGACTCTAACTATGGCTACACCTTC. It codes for CASSQEVSGTDSNYGYTF. The rearrangement uses TRBV3-1 and TRBJ1-2; 7 nucleotides agree with TRBD1. V was clipped by 0 bases and J by 0 bases; unmatched bases: 10. The V gene's germline CDR1 is LGHDT and CDR2 YNNKEL (reference sequence). The CDR3 runs 18 residues.

CDR3 residues: CASSFATGPDEQYF. The CDR3 DNA follows: TGTGCCAGCAGCTTTGCCACAGGGCCGGACGAGCAGTACTTC. J is TRBJ2-7 and V is TRBV5-6; D possibly corresponds to TRBD1 (6 bases). CDR3 length: 14 residues. With 2 bases removed from V and 5 bases from J, the gap between germline ends came to 14 bases. Germline V gives CDR1 SGHDT, CDR2 YYEEEE.

The rearrangement joins TRBV12-3 or TRBV12-4 to TRBJ2-3; 9 bases fit TRBD2. This CDR3 contains 16 residues. The junction had 9 bases not matched to a gene; V was cut back by 7 bases and J by 1 base. CDR3 nucleotide sequence: TGTGCCAGCACCCTGTTTGTAGCGGGGGGCACAGATACGCAGTATTTT. This gives the protein CASTLFVAGGTDTQYF.

V gene TRBV5-4 combines with J gene TRBJ2-5, with D possibly TRBD2 on 5 matching bases. V was shortened by 4 bases and J by 4 bases, with 11 bases between the two germline ends. The germline V gene has CDR1 SGHNT and CDR2 YYREEE (reference sequence). The CDR3 is 13 residues long. The DNA of the CDR3 is TGTGCCAGCAGCCAACGTGAGGGAGAGACCCAGTACTTC. It codes for CASSQREGETQYF.

The rearrangement uses TRBV14 and TRBJ2-7, with D tentatively TRBD2 (5 bases). CDR1 is SGHDN and CDR2 is FVKESK in the germline V gene. V was cut by 3 bases and J by 3 bases, with 18 bases left in between. The CDR3 has 16 residues. The CDR3: CASSQPGSYNLYEQYF. The CDR3 nucleotides are TGTGCCAGCAGCCAGCCGGGGTCCTACAACCTCTACGAGCAGTACTTC. Together with reference TRBV14 and TRBJ2-7, the CDR3 gives the full variable domain: EAGVTQFPSHSVIEKGQTVTLRCDPISGHDNLYWYRRVMGKEIKFLLHFVKESKQDESGMPNNRFLAERTGGTYSTLKVQPAELEDSGVYFCASSQPGSYNLYEQYFGPGTRLTVT.

The V call is TRBV11-2, the J call TRBJ1-2, with 8 bases that match TRBD1. This CDR3 has 18 residues. V gave up 4 bases and J gave up 0 bases; unmatched junction bases: 13. From germline, CDR1 is SGHAT and CDR2 FQNNGV. CDR3 sequence: CASSSGQGKTPSNYGYTF. The CDR3 coding sequence is TGTGCCAGCAGCTCCGGACAGGGAAAAACTCCATCTAACTATGGCTACACCTTC.

This sequence joins TRBV4-3 and TRBJ2-7, with unresolved D. Looked up from germline, CDR1 is LGHNA and CDR2 is YSLEER. Trimming shortened V by 0 bases and J by 5 bases, and 17 bases separated the two germline ends. The CDR3 covers 16 residues. The CDR3 loop is CASSQDSPRSLDEQYF. As DNA, the CDR3 is TGCGCCAGCAGCCAAGATAGTCCCCGATCACTCGACGAGCAGTACTTC.

V is TRBV4-3 and J is TRBJ2-7; 7 bases map to TRBD2. The trim removed 0 bases at V and 5 bases at J, leaving 13 bases unmatched. CDR3 length equals 17 residues. Germline CDR1 is LGHNA and CDR2 is YSLEER. For the CDR3, the DNA is TGCGCCAGCAGCCAAGAAAGGGAAGGCGGGAGTCTTAACGAGCAGTACTTC. Protein sequence: CASSQEREGGSLNEQYF.